In its sample, the clone carrying this TCR beta chain was seen many times. Its matching antigen is unknown. Treatment denoted: oral pan-JAK inhibitor, 5-10 mg twice daily. PBMCs yielded sorted CD4+ and CD8+ T cells. These data are taken from a study of CD8+ T cells in alopecia areata. The overall study: Tofacitinib exposure lasted 6 to 18 months, followed by 6 months off drug. Study results and caveats: Both scalp clonality and the expanded CD8+ clones among the top 100 showed a significant decrease with tofacitinib.

Sequencing templates came from extracted RNA that was reverse transcribed into cDNA. Measured with immunoSEQ multiplex PCR; TCRdb has only the in-frame clones, and not every one. The repertoire holds under 150,000 clones, around 56% seen once, with 0.46% in the top ten. The CDR3 covers 15 residues. Germline V CDR1 and CDR2: SGHTA, FQGNSA. V lost 1 base and J lost 4; bases outside the gene matches: 3. This chain links TRBV7-2 with TRBJ2-3; 9 nucleotides agree with TRBD2. This clonotype was sampled from a human donor with alopecia areata. Specimen: CD4+ T cells sorted from blood, collected at week 4, from a patient treated with tofacitinib. The CDR3 nucleotides read TGTGCCAGCAGCTTAGGCGGGGGGGCCCCAGATACGCAGTATTTT. Protein sequence: CASSLGGGAPDTQYF.